These 25 T cell receptor beta chains originate from one sample sequenced in a study of cytomegalovirus exposure and HLA in healthy donors. In the PCR, 60 Vbeta and 13 Jbeta primers were used. The data were produced by immunoSEQ multiplex PCR, yet TCRdb's version contains in-frame clones alone and is incomplete. The table records about 120,000 clones, approximately 80% of them present only once. The sequencing input was PBMCs. Receptors originate from a male donor in good health and CMV-seronegative.

CDR3 DNA: TGTGCCAGCTCACCAATTACAGGACGCACTGAAGCTTTCTTT. Its translation: CASSPITGRTEAFF. This chain links TRBV18 with TRBJ1-1; TRBD1 might be the D (5 bases). V lost 2 bases and J lost 4, with 11 bases in between. CDR3 length equals 14 residues. Germline CDR1 and CDR2: KGHSH and LQKENI.

This clone was counted a few times. An end of the junction does not agree with germline; a read error may underlie this. V gene TRBV5-1 combines with J gene TRBJ2-4; 7 bases map to TRBD1. The CDR3 is 15 amino acids. Looked up from germline, CDR1 is SGHRS and CDR2 is YFSETQ. Written as DNA, the CDR3 is TGCGCCAGCAGCCCGGGACAGCCCAGGGGAAACAGTCAGTACTTC. Translated: CASSPGQPRGNSQYF.

V gene TRBV21-1 combines with J gene TRBJ1-2; the listed D gene, TRBD1, was not tested against the DNA. TRBV21-1 is a listed pseudogene. The length of the CDR3 is 15 residues. CDR3 in DNA: TGTGCCAGCGGGGGTCGTACAGGGCTCAGCTATGGCTACACCTTC. The encoded protein is CASGGRTGLSYGYTF.

The chain links TRBV6-1 to TRBJ2-2, with 9 bases fitting TRBD1. Germline CDR1 reads MNHNS; CDR2 reads SASEGT. The CDR3 sequence is 15 residues long. Unmatched junction bases numbered 11, after V lost 6 bases and J lost 9 bases. Written as DNA, the CDR3 is TGTGCCAGCAGGGAACCCGGGACAGGGTTTCGGGAGCTGTTTTTT. It yields the protein CASREPGTGFRELFF.

The rearrangement joins TRBV11-2 to TRBJ1-6; weak D call: TRBD1 (5 bases). V gave up 1 base and J gave up 4 bases, with 11 bases separating them. Germline lookup yields CDR1 SGHAT and CDR2 FQNNGV. The CDR3 is made up of 16 amino acids. This CDR3 reads CASSLVGQIYNSPLHF. DNA of the CDR3: TGTGCCAGCAGCTTAGTGGGGCAAATTTATAATTCACCCCTCCACTTT. Full variable domain (rest looked up from reference TRBV11-2 and TRBJ1-6): EAGVAQSPRYKIIEKRQSVAFWCNPISGHATLYWYQQILGQGPKLLIQFQNNGVVDDSQLPKDRFSAERLKGVDSTLKIQPAKLEDSAVYLCASSLVGQIYNSPLHFGNGTRLTVT.

V usage is TRBV18 and J usage is TRBJ2-1; 9 bases fit TRBD2. J was trimmed by 9 bases and V by 2 bases; bases with no gene match: 5. CDR1 and CDR2 from the germline V gene are KGHSH and LQKENI. The CDR3 has 14 residues. Here the CDR3 reads CASSPVAGVGEQFF. The CDR3 coding sequence is TGTGCCAGCTCACCAGTAGCGGGAGTGGGTGAGCAGTTCTTC.

CDR3 nucleotides: TGTGCCAGCAGTGAAGTTGGCCAGATCAATTCACCCCTCCACTTT. Translated: CASSEVGQINSPLHF. V and J are TRBV2 and TRBJ1-6, with D unclear. The CDR3 covers 15 residues. Trimming shortened V by 1 base and J by 7 bases, and 11 bases separated the two germline ends. The germline V gene has CDR1 SNHLY and CDR2 FYNNEI.

This chain uses TRBV6-5 with TRBJ2-5; tentatively, D is TRBD2 (6 bases). Germline CDR1 and CDR2: MNHEY and SVGAGI. V shed 10 bases and J shed 7 bases, with 19 bases lying between them. This CDR3 is built from 13 residues. The CDR3 DNA is TGTGCCACGACCCGGGACTCTGTGGGGACCCAGTACTTC. Translation: CATTRDSVGTQYF.

DNA for the CDR3: TGTGCCAGCAGCCACCGGAGGGGTGACTATGGCTACACCTTC. Residues: CASSHRRGDYGYTF. This chain joins TRBV6-5 and TRBJ1-2; tentatively, D is TRBD1 (5 bases). V lost 6 bases and J 3 bases, leaving 14 bases between the germline ends. The CDR3 has 14 residues. CDR1 and CDR2 from the germline V gene are MNHEY and SVGAGI.

The chain has TRBV6-5 and TRBJ1-5; TRBD1 matches at 7 bases. Germline-derived CDR1 and CDR2 are MNHEY and SVGAGI. The CDR3 extends over 15 amino acids. V was pared by 6 bases and J by 1 base, with 6 bases of the junction left unmatched. This CDR3 is CASSRQGPSNQPQHF. CDR3 nucleotide sequence: TGTGCCAGCAGCCGACAGGGACCAAGCAATCAGCCCCAGCATTTT.

This sequence joins TRBV6-4 and TRBJ2-7; the match to TRBD2 covers 7 bases. The trim removed 2 bases at V and 2 bases at J, leaving 6 bases unmatched. The CDR3 runs to 15 residues. The germline V gene encodes CDR1 MRHNA and CDR2 SNTAGT. The CDR3 sequence: CASSDGGDGAYEQYF. The CDR3, as DNA: TGTGCCAGCAGTGACGGGGGGGACGGCGCCTACGAGCAGTACTTC.

The rearrangement links TRBV21-1 to TRBJ1-5; TRBD1 is the table's D call and was not checked against the DNA. TRBV21-1 is marked as a pseudogene. This CDR3 is 15 amino acids long. CDR3 coding DNA: TGTGCCAGCAGTCAGGGGAATAGTGGTAATCAGCCCCAGCATTTT. Amino acids: CASSQGNSGNQPQHF.

This clone occurred a few times. Compared with germline, one end of the junction differs, possibly owing to a read error. V usage is TRBV30 and J usage is TRBJ2-6, with a possible D match to TRBD2 (6 bases). This CDR3 has 13 residues. Germline CDR1 reads GTSNPN; CDR2 reads SVGIG (reference sequence). Written as DNA, the CDR3 is TGTGCCTGTAATGACGGCGGGGCCAACGGCCTGACTTTC. Protein product: CACNDGGANGLTF.

The rearrangement uses TRBV30 and TRBJ2-2; 11 nucleotides align to TRBD2. The CDR3 has 16 amino acids. Per germline, CDR1 GTSNPN and CDR2 SVGIG (reference sequence). The CDR3 loop is CAYSSPTSGRTGELFF. CDR3 DNA: TGTGCATACAGCTCCCCCACTAGCGGGAGAACTGGGGAGCTGTTTTTT.

The genes are TRBV7-6 and TRBJ2-1; 8 nucleotides agree with TRBD2. CDR3 size: 15 residues. V lost 3 bases and J lost 1; bases outside the gene matches: 2. The V gene's germline CDR1 is SGHVS and CDR2 FNYEAQ. CDR3 in amino acids: CASSFQRESYNEQFF. CDR3 bases: TGTGCCAGCAGCTTTCAGCGGGAGTCCTACAATGAGCAGTTCTTC.

CDR3 amino acids: CASSSSGQGAPDTQYF. The CDR3 DNA is TGTGCCAGCAGTTCAAGTGGACAGGGGGCACCAGATACGCAGTATTTT. J is TRBJ2-3 and V is TRBV28; 11 bases line up with TRBD1. The V segment lost 4 bases and the J segment 4 bases; nucleotides outside the gene matches: 7. Germline CDR1 reads MDHEN; CDR2 reads SYDVKM. The CDR3 covers 16 residues.

The chain uses TRBV19 and TRBJ2-1; 9 bases are a match to TRBD2. CDR1 is LNHDA, CDR2 SQIVND, per germline (reference sequence). V shed 3 bases and J 9 bases; nucleotides not matched to a gene: 9. CDR3 length: 15 amino acids. CDR3 residues: CASSIFERGVGEQFF. DNA for the CDR3: TGTGCCAGTAGTATTTTTGAGCGGGGGGTTGGTGAGCAGTTCTTC.

This sequence joins TRBV5-6 and TRBJ1-2, with TRBD1 matching over 7 bases. The CDR3 length is 14 residues. The germline V gene encodes CDR1 SGHDT and CDR2 YYEEEE. Trimming at V came to 0 bases and at J to 9 bases, leaving 8 bases not matched to a gene. CDR3 residues: CASSLEGQTPSYTF. CDR3 nucleotides: TGTGCCAGCAGCTTGGAGGGACAGACACCTAGCTACACCTTC.

This clone showed up just once. The gene calls are TRBV5-1 and TRBJ1-1, with TRBD1 as a possible D gene (6 bases). The germline V gene encodes CDR1 SGHRS and CDR2 YFSETQ. CDR3 length: 15 residues. Trimming took off 4 bases at V and 0 bases at J, with 13 bases between the two ends. CDR3 region: CASSHSSGVNTEAFF. The CDR3 nucleotides are TGCGCCAGCAGCCATTCCTCAGGGGTGAACACTGAAGCTTTCTTT.

The rearrangement links TRBV28 to TRBJ2-7; D may be TRBD1 (6 bases). Germline CDR1 and CDR2: MDHEN and SYDVKM. The CDR3 contains 14 residues. Trimming took off 9 bases at V and 0 bases at J, with 15 bases between the two ends. The CDR3 region has the DNA TGTGCCAGTCGAAACCGGGACAACTCCTACGAGCAGTACTTC. This codes for CASRNRDNSYEQYF.

This chain connects TRBV7-8 to TRBJ2-5; 8 nucleotides line up with TRBD1. CDR1 is SGHVS, CDR2 FQNEAQ, per germline. With V trimmed by 5 bases and J by 5 bases, 13 bases remained unmatched. The CDR3 totals 16 residues. The CDR3 loop is CASSPNSGQGGETQYF. In nucleotides, the CDR3 is TGTGCCAGCAGCCCTAACTCTGGACAGGGAGGCGAGACCCAGTACTTC.

The CDR3 loop reads CASSLGTSGSMNEQFF. DNA of the CDR3: TGTGCCAGCAGCTTGGGGACTAGCGGGAGTATGAATGAGCAGTTCTTC. This chain uses TRBV5-8 with TRBJ2-1; 13 bases line up with TRBD2. The CDR3 extends over 16 amino acids. V was pared by 0 bases and J by 7 bases, with 4 bases of the junction left unmatched. Per the germline V gene, CDR1 is SGHTS and CDR2 is YDEGEE.

The genes are TRBV2 and TRBJ2-5; D is ambiguous. Germline V gene data show CDR1 as SNHLY and CDR2 as FYNNEI. The ends were cut back, 5 bases at V and 5 bases at J, with 21 bases in the middle. This CDR3 is built from 16 residues. CDR3 in amino acids: CASSTQRPNFGETQYF. CDR3 in DNA: TGTGCCAGCAGTACTCAGCGTCCGAACTTCGGCGAGACCCAGTACTTC.

V is TRBV7-8 and J is TRBJ1-2; 7 bases fit TRBD1. V lost 5 bases to trimming and J lost 2 bases; unmatched junction nucleotides: 2. The germline gives CDR1 SGHVS, CDR2 FQNEAQ. This CDR3 is 13 amino acids long. CDR3 protein: CASSPTGNYGYTF. For the CDR3, the DNA is TGTGCCAGCAGCCCGACAGGGAACTATGGCTACACCTTC.

This clone was seen a few times. The chain recombines TRBV7-6 with TRBJ2-7; D is perhaps TRBD2 (6 bases). Germline assignment: CDR1 SGHVS and CDR2 FNYEAQ. This CDR3 has 15 residues. The V end was cut by 5 bases, the J end by 0 bases, with 14 bases between. CDR3 DNA sequence: TGTGCCAGCAGCAGGGGTGGGGGGAGCTCCTACGAGCAGTACTTC. Protein: CASSRGGGSSYEQYF.